This T cell receptor beta chain appears in the sequencing data of a study of human T cells and chemical hapten exposure. On the study more broadly: Weekly scalp doses of diphenylcyclopropenone were given to patients during the approximately 23-week study. Application of 0.01% DPC to the upper back was done by patch test, with a reading at 6 days. Broader study findings: TCRs above 1 in 1000 frequency stayed constant with DPC sensitization.

V was pared by 4 bases and J by 3 bases, with 6 bases of the junction left unmatched. The CDR3 spans 14 residues. Per the germline V gene, CDR1 is SGDLS and CDR2 is YYNGEE. The sample's time point: pre-sensitization, week 0. Treatment indicated: therapeutic diphenylcyclopropenone sensitization with weekly scalp DPC. The sample holds many counts of this clonotype. Its cognate antigen is unknown. Each cDNA molecule in the library carried unique molecular identifiers. One entry per CDR3 protein results from TCRdb running MiXCR on the RACE reads. The sample consists of around 56,000 distinct CDR3 sequences, around 10% of them appearing once.

V and J are TRBV9 and TRBJ2-5, with 7 nucleotides matching TRBD1. The clonotype originates from a man aged 40-49 years with alopecia areata. Some clones in this sample may be carry-over from other donors' samples. Material: whole blood, obtained in connection with sensitization to the hapten diphenylcyclopropenone (DPC). Here the CDR3 reads CASSPLTGEETQYF. In DNA, the CDR3 is TGTGCCAGCAGCCCCCTAACAGGGGAAGAGACCCAGTACTTC.